This record concerns one T cell receptor beta chain sequence. The use of a sample-barcoded 5' primer and a J-beta primer mix characterized a second PCR of roughly 6 to 11 cycles. TCRdb ran MiXCR on the 5' RACE reads and lists one entry per CDR3 protein. The sample comprises some 1.6 million distinct CDR3 sequences, roughly 30% of which are singletons, and around 11% rests with the top ten. These data come from a study of blood T cells in healthy people across ages. V shed 5 bases and J 4 bases; nucleotides not matched to a gene: 8. Germline-derived CDR1 and CDR2 are SGHVS and FQNEAQ. CDR3 size: 17 residues.

This receptor was obtained from a woman aged 25 to 39 in good health. Sequenced: blood. V and J are TRBV7-8 and TRBJ2-3; 14 bases agree with TRBD2. As DNA, the CDR3 is TGTGCCAGCAGCCACGGACTAGCGGGGGGCAGGGCAGATACGCAGTATTTT. Protein sequence: CASSHGLAGGRADTQYF.